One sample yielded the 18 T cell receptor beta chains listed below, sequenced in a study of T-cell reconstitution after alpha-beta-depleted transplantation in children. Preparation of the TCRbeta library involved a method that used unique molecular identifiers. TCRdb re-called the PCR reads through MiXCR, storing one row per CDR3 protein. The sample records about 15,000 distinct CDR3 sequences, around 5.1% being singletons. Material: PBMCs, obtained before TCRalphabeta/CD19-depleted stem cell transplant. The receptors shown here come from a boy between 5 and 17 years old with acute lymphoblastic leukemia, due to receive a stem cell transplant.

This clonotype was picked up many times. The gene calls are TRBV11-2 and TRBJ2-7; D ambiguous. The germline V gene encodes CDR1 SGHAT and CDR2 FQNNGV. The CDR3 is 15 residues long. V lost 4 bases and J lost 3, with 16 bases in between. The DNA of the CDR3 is TGTGCCAGCAGCTCTGGGCCTTGGCCGGGCTACGAGCAGTACTTC. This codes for CASSSGPWPGYEQYF.

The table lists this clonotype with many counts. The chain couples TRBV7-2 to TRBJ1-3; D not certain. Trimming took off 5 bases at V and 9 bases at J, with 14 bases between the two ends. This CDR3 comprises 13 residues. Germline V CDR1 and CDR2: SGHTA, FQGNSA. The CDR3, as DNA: TGTGCCAGCAGCCCTATCCCTCGGAGCACCATATATTTT. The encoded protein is CASSPIPRSTIYF.

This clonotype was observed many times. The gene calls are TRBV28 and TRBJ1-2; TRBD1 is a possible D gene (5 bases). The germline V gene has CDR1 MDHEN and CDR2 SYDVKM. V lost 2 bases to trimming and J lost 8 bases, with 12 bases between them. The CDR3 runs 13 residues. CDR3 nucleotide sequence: TGTGCCAGCAGTTTAGTTCGGGGACGCGGCTACACCTTC. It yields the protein CASSLVRGRGYTF.

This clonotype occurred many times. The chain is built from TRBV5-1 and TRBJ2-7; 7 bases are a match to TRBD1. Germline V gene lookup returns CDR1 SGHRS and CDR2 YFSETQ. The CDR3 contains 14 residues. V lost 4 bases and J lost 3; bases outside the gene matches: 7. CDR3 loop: CASSLGAGGYEQYF. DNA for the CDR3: TGCGCCAGCAGCCTGGGAGCAGGGGGCTACGAGCAGTACTTC. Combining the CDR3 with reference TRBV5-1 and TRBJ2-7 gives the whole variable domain KAGVTQTPRYLIKTRGQQVTLSCSPISGHRSVSWYQQTPGQGLQFLFEYFSETQRNKGNFPGRFSGRQFSNSRSEMNVSTLELGDSALYLCASSLGAGGYEQYFGPGTRLTVT.

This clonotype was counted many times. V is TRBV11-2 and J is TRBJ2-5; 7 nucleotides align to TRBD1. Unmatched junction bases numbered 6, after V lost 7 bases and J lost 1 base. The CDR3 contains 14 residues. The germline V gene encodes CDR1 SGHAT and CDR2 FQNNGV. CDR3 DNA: TGTGCCAGCAACCTAAAGGGGGCCCAAGAGACCCAGTACTTC. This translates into CASNLKGAQETQYF.

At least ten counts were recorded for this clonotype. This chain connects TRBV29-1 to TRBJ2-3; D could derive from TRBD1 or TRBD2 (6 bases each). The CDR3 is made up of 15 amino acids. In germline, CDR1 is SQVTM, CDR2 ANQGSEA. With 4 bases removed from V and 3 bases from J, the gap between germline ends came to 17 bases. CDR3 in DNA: TGCAGCGTTGGGGGGGCGCAAAGTACTACAGATACGCAGTATTTT. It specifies CSVGGAQSTTDTQYF.

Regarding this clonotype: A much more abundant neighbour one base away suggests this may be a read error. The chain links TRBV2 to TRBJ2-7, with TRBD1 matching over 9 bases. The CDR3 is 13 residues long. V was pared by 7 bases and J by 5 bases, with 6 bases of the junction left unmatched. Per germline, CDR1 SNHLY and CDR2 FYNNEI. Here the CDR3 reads CASTGTGFHEQYF. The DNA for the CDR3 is TGTGCCAGCACCGGGACAGGGTTCCACGAGCAGTACTTC.

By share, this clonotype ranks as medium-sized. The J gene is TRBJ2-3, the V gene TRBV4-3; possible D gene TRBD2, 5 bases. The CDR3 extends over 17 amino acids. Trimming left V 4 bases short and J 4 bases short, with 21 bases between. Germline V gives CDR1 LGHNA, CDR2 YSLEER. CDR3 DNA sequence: TGCGCCAGCAGCCGTTTCGACAACGGGGTAGCGTCAGATACGCAGTATTTT. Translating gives CASSRFDNGVASDTQYF.

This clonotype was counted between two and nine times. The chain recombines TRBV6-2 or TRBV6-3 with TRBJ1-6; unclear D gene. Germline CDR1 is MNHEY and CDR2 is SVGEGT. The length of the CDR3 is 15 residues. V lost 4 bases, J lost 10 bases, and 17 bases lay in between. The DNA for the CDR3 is TGTGCCAGCAGTTCTGATAGACCTTCTCTCTCACCCCTCCACTTT. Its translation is CASSSDRPSLSPLHF.

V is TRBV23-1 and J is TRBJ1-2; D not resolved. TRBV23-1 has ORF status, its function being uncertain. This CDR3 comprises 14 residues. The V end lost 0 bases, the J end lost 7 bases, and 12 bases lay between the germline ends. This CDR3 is CASSQSSSVRGYTF. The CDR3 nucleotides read TGCGCCAGCAGTCAATCTTCCAGCGTTCGTGGCTACACCTTC.

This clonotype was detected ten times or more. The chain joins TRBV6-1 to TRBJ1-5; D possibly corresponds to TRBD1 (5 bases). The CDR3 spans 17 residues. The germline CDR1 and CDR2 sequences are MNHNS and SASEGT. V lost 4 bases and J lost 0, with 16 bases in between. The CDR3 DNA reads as TGTGCCAGCAGTGGGGGGGGGAGGAAAAATAGCAATCAGCCCCAGCATTTT. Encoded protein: CASSGGGRKNSNQPQHF.

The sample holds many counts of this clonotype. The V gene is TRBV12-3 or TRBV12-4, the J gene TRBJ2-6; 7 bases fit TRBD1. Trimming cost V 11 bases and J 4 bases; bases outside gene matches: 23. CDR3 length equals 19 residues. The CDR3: CALSPFWDSAIFGANVLTF. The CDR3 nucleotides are TGTGCCCTCAGCCCCTTTTGGGACAGCGCAATCTTCGGGGCCAACGTCCTGACTTTC.

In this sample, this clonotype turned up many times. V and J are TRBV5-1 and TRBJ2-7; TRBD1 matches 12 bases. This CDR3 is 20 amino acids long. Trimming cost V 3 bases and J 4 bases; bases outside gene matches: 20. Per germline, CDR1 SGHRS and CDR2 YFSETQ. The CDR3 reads CASSSPNGTGGISGVYEQYF. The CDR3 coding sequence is TGCGCCAGCAGCTCCCCCAACGGGACAGGGGGCATTAGCGGAGTATACGAGCAGTACTTC.

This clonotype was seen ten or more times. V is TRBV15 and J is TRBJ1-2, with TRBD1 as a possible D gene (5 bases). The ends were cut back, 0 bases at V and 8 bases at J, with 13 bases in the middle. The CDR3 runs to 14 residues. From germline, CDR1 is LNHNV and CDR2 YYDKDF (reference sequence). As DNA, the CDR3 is TGTGCCACCAGCAGAGACAGGGCGCTAGGGGGCTACACCTTC. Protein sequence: CATSRDRALGGYTF.

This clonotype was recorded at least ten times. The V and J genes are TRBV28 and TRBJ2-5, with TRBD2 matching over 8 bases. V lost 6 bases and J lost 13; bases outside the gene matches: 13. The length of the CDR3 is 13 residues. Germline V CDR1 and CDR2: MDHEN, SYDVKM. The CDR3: CASSLTRGGHSYF. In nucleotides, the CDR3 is TGTGCCAGCAGCTTAACCCGGGGGGGCCACTCGTACTTC.

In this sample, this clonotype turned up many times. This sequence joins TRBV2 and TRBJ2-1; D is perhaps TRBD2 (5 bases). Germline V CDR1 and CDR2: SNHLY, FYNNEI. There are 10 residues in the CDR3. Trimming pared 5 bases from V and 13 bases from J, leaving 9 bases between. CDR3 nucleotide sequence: TGTGCCAGCAGTCGCGACTATCAGTTCTTC. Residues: CASSRDYQFF. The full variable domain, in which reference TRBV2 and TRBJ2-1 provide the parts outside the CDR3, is EPEVTQTPSHQVTQMGQEVILRCVPISNHLYFYWYRQILGQKVEFLVSFYNNEISEKSEIFDDQFSVERPDGSNFTLKIRSTKLEDSAMYFCASSRDYQFFGPGTRLTVL.

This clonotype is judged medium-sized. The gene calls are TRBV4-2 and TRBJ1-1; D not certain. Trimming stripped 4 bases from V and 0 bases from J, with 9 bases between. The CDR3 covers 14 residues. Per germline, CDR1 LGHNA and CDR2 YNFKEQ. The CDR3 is CASSPDTVNTEAFF. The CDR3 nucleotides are TGTGCCAGCAGCCCTGACACCGTGAACACTGAAGCTTTCTTT.

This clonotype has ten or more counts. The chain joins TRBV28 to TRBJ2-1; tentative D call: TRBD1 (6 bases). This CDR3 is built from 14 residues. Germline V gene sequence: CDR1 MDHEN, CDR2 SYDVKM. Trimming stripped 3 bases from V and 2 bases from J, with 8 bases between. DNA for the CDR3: TGTGCCAGCAGTTTCAGGGGCCCCTACAATGAGCAGTTCTTC. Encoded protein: CASSFRGPYNEQFF.